This T cell receptor beta chain was sequenced during a study of T cell repertoires in aging, cancer and after chemotherapy. On the study more broadly: Pre- and post-chemotherapy samples were paired from glioblastoma patients treated with temozolomide-based therapy.

V was clipped by 7 bases and J by 5 bases, with 10 bases between them. This CDR3 contains 11 residues. Per the germline V gene, CDR1 is GTSNPN and CDR2 is SVGIG (reference sequence). To note about this clonotype: What it binds is unknown.

Multiplex touch-down PCR with TRB-A/B primers amplified rearranged V-D-J TRB sequences. TCRdb called the multiplex PCR reads again in MiXCR, with one record for every CDR3 protein. The table includes 850 to 1,000 distinct CDR3 sequences, about 20% detected once. Peripheral blood genomic DNA, not sorted cells or RNA, was the template. Findings and caveats of the study: Compared with age-matched healthy donors, untreated hematological or solid cancer patients showed higher blood TCR clonality.

Sample: blood. The TCR originated in a human donor with a solid tumor. This chain joins TRBV30 and TRBJ2-3; D call uncertain. Written as DNA, the CDR3 is TGTGCCTACTCCCCGAAAGATACGCAGTATTTT. The encoded protein is CAYSPKDTQYF. The full variable domain, rest sourced from reference TRBV30 and TRBJ2-3, is SQTIHQWPATLVQPVGSPLSLECTVEGTSNPNLYWYRQAAGRGLQLLFYSVGIGQISSEVPQNLSASRPQDRQFILSSKKLLLSDSGFYLCAYSPKDTQYFGPGTRLTVL.